The clone carrying this TCR beta chain has at least ten counts. Its antigen is still unknown. The sample is drawn from a study of CD8 T cells in ankylosing spondylitis. In TCRdb, the 5' RACE reads were re-called with MiXCR into one record per CDR3 protein. Found here are hundreds of thousands of distinct CDR3 sequences, roughly 8% of them singletons; the top ten hold 4% to 5.5%. The CDR3 runs 15 residues. Germline V gene data show CDR1 as DFQATT and CDR2 as SNEGSKA (reference sequence). V was cut by 0 bases and J by 3 bases, with 15 bases left in between. General observations from the study: Significantly higher representation of disease-linked clones was reported for matched ankylosing spondylitis synovial fluid. Peripheral blood held disease-linked clones only at relatively low frequency, and these were CD8+. Ankylosing spondylitis blood seemed to carry a telltale TCR beta motif made of under 10 highly homologous variants. In synovial fluid and blood from reactive arthritis, some motif variants were previously reported.

This TCR was recovered from a female donor with ankylosing spondylitis or in good health (not recorded which). The sample comprised blood, either unsorted or a sorted T cell fraction (not recorded which). The J gene is TRBJ2-7, the V gene TRBV20-1, with D perhaps TRBD2 (5 bases). The CDR3 loop is CSARDRLAAYYEQYF. The CDR3 DNA reads TGCAGTGCTAGAGATCGTCTAGCAGCCTACTACGAGCAGTACTTC.